What follows are 13 T cell receptor beta chains derived from one specimen sequenced in a study of shared clonotypes between healthy human individuals. Profiled with immunoSEQ multiplex PCR; TCRdb holds only in-frame clones, not every one. Of about 960,000 clones listed, about three quarters are singletons. Specimen: memory CD4+ T cells sorted from blood. Subset in this sample: CD45RA-negative fraction. These receptors all stem from a man aged 18 to 29 in good health.

Here the CDR3 reads CASSPPSMNTEAFF. The CDR3 DNA reads TGTGCCAGCTCACCCCCCAGCATGAACACTGAAGCTTTCTTT. The rearrangement links TRBV18 to TRBJ1-1; D gene unclear. In germline, CDR1 is KGHSH, CDR2 LQKENI. Trimming shortened V by 3 bases and J by 0 bases, and 8 bases separated the two germline ends. The CDR3 is 14 residues long.

A word on this clone: Other DNA sequences in the same sample also yield this CDR3. CDR3 protein: CASSLGGEETQYF. DNA of the CDR3: TGCGCCAGCAGCTTGGGTGGGGAAGAGACCCAGTACTTC. This chain connects TRBV5-1 to TRBJ2-5, with D unresolved. The germline gives CDR1 SGHRS, CDR2 YFSETQ. The CDR3 runs to 13 residues. Deletions cut 0 bases from V and 3 bases from J, with 6 bases between.

A note on this clone: Other DNA sequences in the same sample also yield this CDR3. This rearrangement joins TRBV6-5 to TRBJ2-7; 11 bases map to TRBD2. This CDR3 is built from 14 residues. The germline V gene has CDR1 MNHEY and CDR2 SVGAGI. After removal of 5 bases from V and 3 bases from J, the junction contained 3 bases not matched to a gene. The CDR3 spells CASSRTSGSYEQYF. CDR3 coding DNA: TGTGCCAGCAGTCGAACTAGCGGGAGCTACGAGCAGTACTTC.

The gene calls are TRBV4-1 and TRBJ1-3; D gene ambiguous. Germline CDR1 reads MGHRA; CDR2 reads YSYEKL. This CDR3 has 13 amino acids. V was clipped by 0 bases and J by 10 bases, with 10 bases between them. In DNA, the CDR3 is TGCGCCAGCAGCCAAGATCATTCAGAAACCATATATTTT. It encodes CASSQDHSETIYF.

This rearrangement joins TRBV27 to TRBJ1-2; TRBD1 aligns across 8 bases. After removal of 6 bases from V and 8 bases from J, the junction contained 11 bases not matched to a gene. CDR3 size: 14 residues. Germline CDR1 and CDR2: MNHEY and SMNVEV (reference sequence). The CDR3 loop reads CASRRTGISFGYTF. CDR3 nucleotides: TGTGCCAGCAGGAGGACAGGGATATCGTTCGGCTACACCTTC.

This clone was detected once. V usage is TRBV10-3 and J usage is TRBJ1-3; 9 bases agree with TRBD1. With V trimmed by 5 bases and J by 2 bases, 7 bases remained unmatched. Looked up from germline, CDR1 is ENHRY and CDR2 is SYGVKD. CDR3 length: 16 amino acids. CDR3 nucleotides: TGTGCCATCAGTCGAACCGGGACAGGGACTGGAAACACCATATATTTT. It is translated as CAISRTGTGTGNTIYF.

CDR3 sequence: CASSFVGNRYGYTF. CDR3 bases: TGTGCCAGCAGTTTTGTAGGGAACCGCTATGGCTACACCTTC. The rearrangement uses TRBV6-6 and TRBJ1-2; no firm D call. The CDR3 contains 14 residues. The germline V gene encodes CDR1 MNHNY and CDR2 SVGAGI (reference sequence). V was pared by 4 bases and J by 4 bases, with 13 bases between.

Note on this clone: The same CDR3 is also encoded by other DNA sequences in this sample. The chain recombines TRBV28 with TRBJ1-1; D perhaps matches TRBD1 (6 bases). This CDR3 has 13 amino acids. Trimming cost V 5 bases and J 4 bases, with 11 bases left between them. CDR1 and CDR2 (germline): MDHEN, SYDVKM. DNA for the CDR3: TGTGCCAGCAGTCTAACAGGGCCCACTGAAGCTTTCTTT. Translation gives CASSLTGPTEAFF. The entire variable domain, with the rest obtained from reference TRBV28 and TRBJ1-1, is as follows: DVKVTQSSRYLVKRTGEKVFLECVQDMDHENMFWYRQDPGLGLRLIYFSYDVKMKEKGDIPEGYSVSREKKERFSLILESASTNQTSMYLCASSLTGPTEAFFGQGTRLTVV.

This clone came up once. In the same sample, other DNA sequences code for this CDR3. The chain links TRBV5-1 to TRBJ1-3, with unresolved D. Between the trimmed V and J ends, which lost 0 bases and 4 bases, there was a span of 11 bases. The germline V gene encodes CDR1 SGHRS and CDR2 YFSETQ. The CDR3 spans 15 residues. In nucleotides, the CDR3 is TGCGCCAGCAGCTTGGAACTGGGTTACGGAAACACCATATATTTT. Its translation: CASSLELGYGNTIYF.

A few counts support this clone. The V call is TRBV4-1, the J call TRBJ2-1; TRBD2 agrees at 8 bases. From germline, CDR1 is MGHRA and CDR2 YSYEKL. The CDR3 has 15 residues. Trimming removed 3 bases from V and 5 bases from J; junction bases left unmatched: 6. The chain's CDR3 is CASSHLGGGNNEQFF. CDR3 nucleotide sequence: TGCGCCAGCAGCCACCTCGGCGGGGGGAACAATGAGCAGTTCTTC.

This clone appeared a single time. V gene TRBV18 combines with J gene TRBJ2-7; weak D call: TRBD1 (6 bases). The CDR3 length is 15 residues. V lost 4 bases, J lost 0 bases, and 13 bases lay in between. The germline CDR1 and CDR2 sequences are KGHSH and LQKENI. DNA for the CDR3: TGTGCCAGCTCACAAGGTACAGGGAGCTCCTACGAGCAGTACTTC. Translating it yields CASSQGTGSSYEQYF.

The J gene is TRBJ1-1, the V gene TRBV7-9; unclear D gene. There are 14 residues in the CDR3. From germline, CDR1 is SEHNR and CDR2 FQNEAQ (reference sequence). V lost 5 bases and J lost 9, with 19 bases in between. The CDR3 protein is CASSTILGIPKAFF. Here the CDR3 DNA reads TGTGCCAGCAGCACTATACTCGGGATTCCCAAAGCTTTCTTT.

The chain uses TRBV14 and TRBJ2-4; D not certain. The CDR3 length is 13 residues. The ends were cut back, 0 bases at V and 10 bases at J, with 10 bases in the middle. Germline V gene lookup returns CDR1 SGHDN and CDR2 FVKESK. CDR3 coding DNA: TGTGCCAGCAGCCAAGATATTGTCGGAATTCAGTACTTC. Translated, it gives CASSQDIVGIQYF.